Listed here is a single TCR beta chain. It lacks a known antigen. The junction differs from germline at one of its ends, possibly a read error. The germline V gene encodes CDR1 MNHEY and CDR2 SMNVEV (reference sequence). Counted from cysteine to phenylalanine, this CDR3 has 17 amino acids. Only the CDR3 region is kept as DNA, spanning 51 bases read in frame from base 1. Library generation was performed with the immunoSEQ multiplex PCR assay. For the multiplex PCR, a mixture combining 60 forward primers for TCR Vbeta segments and 13 reverse primers for TCR Jbeta segments was used. The CDR3 region of rearranged TCR beta genes was amplified from genomic DNA with a multiplex PCR assay. On the Illumina HiSeq System, the amplified TCR beta libraries were sequenced as 87-base-pair reads. The authors processed their data as follows. A later analysis counted about 80 million unique TCR beta chains across the 690 or so repertoires, and 10 million to 12 million of these chains were shared by at least two donors. To remove PCR and sequencing errors, raw reads were error-corrected and collapsed into unique sequences using a nearest-neighbor algorithm that merged closely related sequences. Alignment of CDR3 sequences to IMGT reference sequences was used to assign V, D and J gene segments. For a sequence to be retained, a match of at least six nucleotides to both a V gene segment and a J gene segment was required. Rearrangements were called productive when the CDR3 lacked stop codons and stayed in frame with V and J; all others were non-productive. CDR3 was defined according to IMGT convention as the region running from the second conserved V-encoded cysteine to the conserved J-encoded phenylalanine. The earlier analysis of approximately 590 of the donors excluded any sequence lacking an unambiguous match to a single V gene segment. An earlier analysis of over 450 of the donors classified V segments as functional when productive rearrangements were above 56.7% and as segregating when the standard deviation between donors was above 5%. A statistical classification framework was built for diagnosing cytomegalovirus status from the catalog of TCR beta chain sequences. In a later analysis, TCR nucleotide sequences were compared against IMGT/GENE-DB human TR gene sequences so that V and J genes could be assigned. In a later analysis, CDR3 sequences and most-parsimonious VDJ recombination scenarios were assigned using the TCRdist pipeline. In a later analysis, each TCR beta chain was defined by its CDR3 amino acid sequence together with its V-gene family, and reads lacking a unique V-gene family were excluded. As a way to deal with suspected cross-contamination and a sequencing artifact, a later analysis dropped approximately 590 nucleotide sequences that were highly shared and had low generation probability. In a later analysis, a clonal expansion index was calculated for each public chain from normalized within-repertoire ranks of inferred template counts. A later analysis computed generation probabilities with a VDJ recombination model fitted to out-of-frame rearrangements, and checked the results against IGoR. Hypergeometric tests were used in a later analysis to score TCR-TCR, TCR-HLA and TCR-CMV co-occurrence, with a repertoire-size bias correction applied to the TCR pairs. A later analysis estimated false discovery rates by permuting HLA or CMV assignments 20 times. A later analysis grouped co-occurring TCRs with DBSCAN, adding TCRdist sequence similarity when clustering within HLA-allele-positive subsets. Repertoires with fewer than 30,000 or more than 120,000 public chains were left out of co-occurrence clustering, as were about 5 repertoires with anomalous nucleotide sharing. In TCRdb, the immuneACCESS table is reduced to in-frame sequences with V and J assigned. These tables do not hold every clone; where another copy was compared, an unresolved V gene accounts for under half, and the others remain unexplained. The D gene and trimming were derived from the DNA, and the V and J assignments and clone size from that table. Present in this sample are roughly 110,000 clones, approximately 79% of which were seen just once. The biggest ten clones account for around 2.1% of the sample.

This entry is derived from a study of cytomegalovirus exposure and HLA in healthy donors (dated by TCRdb to 2016 to 2017). For the wider study: An earlier analysis of a few hundred of the donors reported approximately 260 Gb of sequence data and approximately 120 million unique TCR beta sequences obtained from around 170 million T cells. All discovery cohort repertoires had been generated on a single sequencing platform. The aim of the study was to test whether cataloging public T cell receptors could identify signatures of past pathogen exposure. In an earlier analysis of over 550 of the donors, high-throughput TCR beta sequencing was used to judge whether each TCR beta V gene segment behaved as functional or pseudogenic. High-throughput TCR immunosequencing, statistical association of individual TCRs with disease status, and machine learning were combined to predict cytomegalovirus infection status. The number of donors typed differed by locus, with 629-630 for A, B, C, DRB1 and DQB1, more than 500 for DQA1, nearly 610 for DPA1, and approximately 470 for DPB1. Genome-wide SNP genotypes for about 65% of the 666 donors were used in a later genetic analysis, which treated that subset as a discovery cohort. Among the approximately 430 genotyped donors, approximately 81% belonged to the genetic ancestry cluster associated with self-reported Caucasian donors. An early release covering around 630 HLA-typed donors comprised approximately 290 gigabases of sequencing data and approximately 85 million unique TCR sequences. The T cell repertoires of some 700 subjects were profiled by immunosequencing and related to cytomegalovirus serostatus. Donor age, sex, ethnicity and CMV serostatus were compiled together with the repertoire data. A separate validation cohort of approximately 130 different subjects was used in addition to the approximately 640-subject first cohort. On average, around 240,000 unique TCR beta nucleotide sequences were sequenced per donor among a few hundred genotyped donors of the cohort, with 15% to 20% of those sequences being non-productive. Four to six DR-DQ haplotypes were handled as single units for association and clustering, since linkage in the cohort was strong. A later analysis re-analyzed previously published TCR beta repertoires from approximately 700 donors and added high-resolution HLA genotyping to study TCR occurrence patterns. In the later analysis, no new phenotypic data were used to find candidate immune exposures; instead, reliance was placed on TCR beta sequences and their occurrence across donors. HLA typing included class I and class II loci at four-digit resolution.

What the study reported, not specific to this receptor: Most TCR sequences were seen in very few donors, while some public TCRs were found in many individuals. In the study, approximately 160 TCR beta chains were listed as associated with cytomegalovirus. Correlated functional status among segregating V segments might reflect linkage disequilibrium, but an unknown experimental factor could not be ruled out. A later analysis found that HLA-associated TCR beta chains were more clonally expanded and had lower generation probabilities than equally common non-associated chains. Several of the top co-occurrence clusters appeared to be linked to parvovirus B19, influenza, CMV and Epstein-Barr virus, according to a later analysis. The cohort was sequenced for TCR beta chains only, and without alpha or paired-chain data the features that could be detected were limited. In a later analysis, TCR association rates were found to vary across HLA loci, with the most associated TCRs seen for DRB1 alleles and the fewest for HLA-C alleles. Sequencing depth was assumed to be roughly uniform across donors in the presence/absence analyses, though that assumption may not hold. Because the 87-base-pair reads could not distinguish some IMGT-functional V segments, including TRBV6-2 and TRBV6-3, those segments were excluded. The sequencing pipeline was judged likely to have produced a cluster of highly shared sequence variants as a technical artifact. Immune exposure information for the cohort was limited to CMV serostatus. Strong co-occurrence of HLA alleles, especially DR and DQ, made assigning TCR associations to individual alleles difficult. Because counts were too low, about 18 rarely observed V segments, including chromosome 9 orphons, were left out of the earlier analysis of about 620 of the donors. The classifier was reported to diagnose cytomegalovirus status with high specificity and sensitivity in both the original cohort and the validation cohort. According to a later analysis, most CMV-associated TCR beta chains appeared to be HLA-restricted, and the HLA associations seemed to be driven largely by CMV exposure. A later analysis associated about 18,000 TCR beta sequences with specific HLA alleles at a false discovery rate of 0.05. Because HLA typing was missing for some donors at each locus, association tests included only the typed subset. According to the authors, the approach could potentially be generalized to other disease states and immunological phenotypes. A further reported finding was that TCR beta sequences accurately predicted the HLA-A and HLA-B alleles for most subjects in the first cohort. Broadly in line with IMGT annotations, most TCR beta V segments showed up in productive rearrangements about 87% or about 30% of the time in an earlier analysis of several hundred of the donors. An association between a missense DCLRE1C variant and V-gene and J-gene trimming of TCR beta chains was found in a later genetic analysis and replicated in an independent cohort. Three of the identified cytomegalovirus-associated TCR beta chains were confirmed in vitro to be specific for cytomegalovirus antigens. A later genetic analysis reported fewer N-insertions in productive TCRs among donors in an Asian-associated ancestry cluster than the approximately 700-donor mean.

The cohort consisted of approximately 690 healthy bone marrow donors. At the time of sampling, every cohort member was nominally healthy, though immune exposures that went unrecorded were likely present. The donor was CMV seronegative and belonged to the group of more than 300 seronegative cohort members. Each donor provided a peripheral blood sample, and peripheral blood mononuclear cells were used for TCR beta sequencing. Genomic DNA extraction from the blood cell samples was performed with the Qiagen DNeasy Blood Extraction Kit. The origin of this receptor is a man aged 18-30 years in good health and CMV-seronegative. The sequenced material came from PBMCs. This receptor chain uses TRBV27 and TRBJ1-2; TRBD1 aligns with 9 central bases. The CDR3 protein: CASSSSFPQGAVYGYPF. The DNA reads TGTGCCAGCAGTTCCTCCTTTCCACAGGGGGCTGTCTATGGCTACCCCTTC.